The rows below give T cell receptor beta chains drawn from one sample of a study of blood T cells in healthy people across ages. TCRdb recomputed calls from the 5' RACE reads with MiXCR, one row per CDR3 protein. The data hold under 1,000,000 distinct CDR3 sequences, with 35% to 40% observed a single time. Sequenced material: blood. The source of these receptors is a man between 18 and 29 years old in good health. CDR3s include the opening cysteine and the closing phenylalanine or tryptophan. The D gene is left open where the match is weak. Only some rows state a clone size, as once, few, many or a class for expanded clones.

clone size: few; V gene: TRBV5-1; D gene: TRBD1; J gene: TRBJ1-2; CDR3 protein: CASSSGQFELGGYTF; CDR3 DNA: TGCGCCAGCAGCTCGGGACAGTTCGAACTGGGTGGCTACACCTTC
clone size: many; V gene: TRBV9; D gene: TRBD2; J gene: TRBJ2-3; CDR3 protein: CASSPTSGGATDTQYF; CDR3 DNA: TGTGCCAGCAGCCCCACTAGCGGGGGAGCCACAGATACGCAGTATTTT
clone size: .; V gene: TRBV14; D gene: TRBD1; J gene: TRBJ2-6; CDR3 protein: CASSPVDRGLSGANVLTF; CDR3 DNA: TGTGCCAGCAGCCCTGTCGACAGGGGGCTTTCTGGGGCCAACGTCCTGACTTTC
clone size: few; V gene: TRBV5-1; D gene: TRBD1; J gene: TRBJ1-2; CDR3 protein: CASSLTGAPANYGYTF; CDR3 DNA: TGCGCCAGCAGCTTGACAGGGGCTCCAGCTAACTATGGCTACACCTTC
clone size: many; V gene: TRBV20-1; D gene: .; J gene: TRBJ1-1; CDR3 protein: CSARTVNTEAFF; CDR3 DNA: TGCAGTGCTCGGACGGTGAACACTGAAGCTTTCTTT
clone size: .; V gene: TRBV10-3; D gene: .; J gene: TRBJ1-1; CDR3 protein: CAISDEENTEAFF; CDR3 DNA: TGTGCCATCAGTGATGAGGAGAACACTGAAGCTTTCTTT
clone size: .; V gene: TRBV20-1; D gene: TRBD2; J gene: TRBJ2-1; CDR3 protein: CSAQSGTSGYNEQFF; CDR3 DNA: TGCAGTGCTCAGTCCGGGACTAGCGGATACAATGAGCAGTTCTTC
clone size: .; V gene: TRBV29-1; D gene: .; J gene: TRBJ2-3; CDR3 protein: CSVGNWGDTQYF; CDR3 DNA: TGCAGCGTTGGGAACTGGGGGGATACGCAGTATTTT
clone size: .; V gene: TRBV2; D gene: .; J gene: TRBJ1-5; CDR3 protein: CASSVRGGDQPQHF; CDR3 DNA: TGTGCCAGCAGTGTCCGCGGGGGGGATCAGCCCCAGCATTTT
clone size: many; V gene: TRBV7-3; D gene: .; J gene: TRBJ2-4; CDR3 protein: CASSLGGPLAKNIQYF; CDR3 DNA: TGTGCCAGCAGCTTGGGAGGCCCATTAGCCAAAAACATTCAGTACTTC
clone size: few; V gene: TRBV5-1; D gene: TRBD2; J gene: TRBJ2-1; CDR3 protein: CASSLGVGTTREQFF; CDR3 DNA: TGCGCCAGCAGCTTGGGGGTGGGGACTACGAGGGAGCAGTTCTTC
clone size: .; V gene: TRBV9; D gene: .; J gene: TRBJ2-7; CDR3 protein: CASGGTRANEQYF; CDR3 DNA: TGTGCCAGCGGAGGGACGCGAGCCAATGAGCAGTACTTC
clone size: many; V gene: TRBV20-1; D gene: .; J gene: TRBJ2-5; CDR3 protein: CSARIGPAGETQYF; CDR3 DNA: TGCAGTGCTAGGATAGGTCCGGCGGGAGAGACCCAGTACTTC
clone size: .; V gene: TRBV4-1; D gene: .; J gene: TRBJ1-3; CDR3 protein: CASSQDIPRNTIYF; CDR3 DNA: TGCGCCAGCAGCCAAGATATCCCAAGAAACACCATATATTTT
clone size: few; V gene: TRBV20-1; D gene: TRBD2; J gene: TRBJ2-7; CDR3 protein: CSARMASGGYEQYF; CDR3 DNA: TGCAGTGCTAGGATGGCTAGCGGAGGTTACGAGCAGTACTTC
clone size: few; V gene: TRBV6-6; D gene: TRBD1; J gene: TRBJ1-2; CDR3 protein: CASRDGQGEGYTF; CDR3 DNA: TGTGCCAGCAGGGACGGACAGGGGGAAGGCTACACCTTC
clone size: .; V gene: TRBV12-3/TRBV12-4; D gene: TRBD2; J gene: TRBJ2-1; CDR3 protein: CASSLLAGRDNEQFF; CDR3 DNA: TGTGCCAGCAGTTTACTAGCGGGGAGGGACAATGAGCAGTTCTTC
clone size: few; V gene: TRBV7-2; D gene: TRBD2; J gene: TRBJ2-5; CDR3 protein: CASRLAGGYETQYF; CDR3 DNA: TGTGCCAGCAGACTAGCGGGGGGGTACGAGACCCAGTACTTC
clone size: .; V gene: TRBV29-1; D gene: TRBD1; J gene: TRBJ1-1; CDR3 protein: CSVGGTGPLEAFF; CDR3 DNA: TGCAGCGTTGGGGGGACAGGACCCCTTGAAGCTTTCTTT
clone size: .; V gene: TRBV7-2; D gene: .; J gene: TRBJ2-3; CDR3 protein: CASSARGLDTQYF; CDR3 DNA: TGTGCCAGCAGCGCGAGAGGCCTCGATACGCAGTATTTT
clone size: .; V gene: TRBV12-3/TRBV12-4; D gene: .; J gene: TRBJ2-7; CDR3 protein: CVSSLGQNSYNEQYF; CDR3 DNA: TGTGTCAGCAGTTTAGGACAGAACTCCTACAATGAGCAGTACTTC
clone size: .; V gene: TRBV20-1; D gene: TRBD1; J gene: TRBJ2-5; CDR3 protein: CGAPDRGVSEQYF; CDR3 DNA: TGCGGTGCTCCGGACAGGGGCGTGAGTGAGCAGTACTTC
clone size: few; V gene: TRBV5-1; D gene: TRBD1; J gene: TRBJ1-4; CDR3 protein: CASSLAGTGDEKLFF; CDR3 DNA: TGCGCCAGCAGCTTGGCCGGGACAGGGGATGAAAAACTGTTTTTT
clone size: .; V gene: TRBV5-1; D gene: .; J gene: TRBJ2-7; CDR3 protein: CASSLAPGSYNEQYF; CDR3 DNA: TGCGCCAGCAGCTTGGCCCCTGGTAGCTACAATGAGCAGTACTTC
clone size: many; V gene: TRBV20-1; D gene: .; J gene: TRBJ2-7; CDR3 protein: CSATPGPGSYEQYF; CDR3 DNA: TGCAGTGCAACCCCGGGTCCGGGATCCTACGAGCAGTACTTC